One and the same sample provided the 2 T cell receptor beta chains below, sequenced in a study of metastatic and nonmetastatic thyroid tumors. TCRdb re-called clones via MiXCR from the PCR reads. The sample includes about 62,000 clones, about 4% seen only once; the top ten take under 25%. Not a single patient had been given any form of treatment at any point before undergoing thyroid surgery. Sequencing was carried out using blood. The receptors were sampled from a female donor with papillary thyroid cancer or a benign thyroid nodule (not recorded which). Some clones in this sample may be carry-over from other donors' samples.

This clone was detected many times. The chain couples TRBV3-1 to TRBJ1-3; D call uncertain. This CDR3 has 15 residues. V lost 1 base and J 0 bases, leaving 7 bases between the germline ends. Germline CDR1 is LGHDT and CDR2 is YNNKEL (reference sequence). CDR3 coding DNA: TGTGCCAGCAGCCAAGCAAAAACCTCTGGAAACACCATATATTTT. This gives the protein CASSQAKTSGNTIYF.

This clone was counted many times. This sequence joins TRBV30 and TRBJ2-2; 7 nucleotides agree with TRBD2. Looked up from germline, CDR1 is GTSNPN and CDR2 is SVGIG (reference sequence). After removal of 0 bases from V and 4 bases from J, the junction contained 11 bases not matched to a gene. The CDR3 is made up of 17 amino acids. CDR3 protein: CAWSVRASGLGTGELFF. The CDR3 DNA follows: TGTGCCTGGAGTGTACGGGCTAGCGGCCTGGGCACCGGGGAGCTGTTTTTT.